This TCR beta chain stems from a study of blood T cell repertoires in COVID-19. Study details: The United States, Italy and Spain supplied acute and convalescent COVID-19 samples. PBMCs, B-cell-depleted T cells, or T cells provided the cDNA or gDNA that made up the material.

As originally analysed: Estimates of nucleated cell counts were drawn from the amplification of reference gene primers. Some clones are missing from TCRdb's copy, which holds only in-frame ones; the method was immunoSEQ multiplex PCR. That table is the source of V, J and clone size, and D and trimming were worked out from the DNA. This table has roughly 120,000 clones, more than 80% appearing once. This TCR was sampled from a woman in her fifties or sixties with acute or convalescent COVID-19. Specimen: peripheral blood.

The DNA of the CDR3 is TGTGCCAGCAGCCCGCCATCCCGGGGGATGAACACTGAAGCTTTCTTT. This translates into CASSPPSRGMNTEAFF. V usage is TRBV4-2 and J usage is TRBJ1-1, with D maybe TRBD1 (5 bases). Trimming took off 4 bases at V and 0 bases at J, with 15 bases between the two ends. CDR1 and CDR2 from the germline V gene are LGHNA and YNFKEQ. The length of the CDR3 is 16 residues.